These 7 T cell receptor beta chains came from one sample sequenced in a study of CD8 T cells in ankylosing spondylitis (dated by TCRdb to about 2017). Points the paper makes about the study in general: A TCR beta motif made up of several highly homologous amino acid variants appeared to be characteristic of blood from ankylosing spondylitis patients.

Libraries came from 5' RACE. TCRdb shows the sequencer as Illumina HiSeq 2500. Through fastp at Q25 and MiXCR, TCRdb rebuilt clones from the public reads, retaining in-frame beta chains. Rows are combined by CDR3 protein, so each entry shows the most common genes and DNA. The sample data list roughly 440,000 distinct CDR3 sequences, and more than 15% of these were observed just once. Over 1% of the sample comes from the top ten. Their recognized antigens are unknown. Sequenced sample: blood, either unsorted or a sorted T cell fraction (not recorded which). All receptors derive from a male donor with ankylosing spondylitis.

V and J are TRBV2 and TRBJ2-6; D is ambiguous. Germline assignment: CDR1 SNHLY and CDR2 FYNNEI. CDR3 length equals 11 residues. The V gene lost 6 bases and the J gene lost 4 bases, with 1 base spanning the gap. CDR3 DNA: TGTGCCAGCAGGGGGGCCAACGTCCTGACTTTC. Translation: CASRGANVLTF.

The genes are TRBV7-9 and TRBJ2-5; the D gene is possibly TRBD2 (5 bases). The CDR3 spans 14 residues. The germline gives CDR1 SEHNR, CDR2 FQNEAQ (reference sequence). The V gene lost 4 bases and the J gene lost 1 base, with 10 bases spanning the gap. CDR3 amino acids: CASSSIRGQETQYF. The CDR3 nucleotides are TGTGCCAGCAGCTCTATCCGGGGCCAAGAGACCCAGTACTTC.

A few counts support this clonotype. The chain joins TRBV5-1 to TRBJ2-1, with TRBD1 identical over 8 bases. Germline values: CDR1 SGHRS, CDR2 YFSETQ. The V gene end was trimmed by 4 bases and the J gene end by 7 bases; junction bases not matched to a gene: 10. The CDR3 contains 15 residues. The CDR3 here is CASSPDRGRANEQFF. In DNA form, the CDR3 reads TGCGCCAGCAGCCCCGACAGGGGCCGGGCGAATGAGCAGTTCTTC.

The gene calls are TRBV13 and TRBJ2-7; D unresolved. This CDR3 comprises 13 residues. Per germline, CDR1 PRHDT and CDR2 FYEKMQ (reference sequence). V was trimmed by 5 bases and J by 3 bases, leaving 11 bases between them. CDR3 sequence: CASSLRPLYEQYF. Written as DNA, the CDR3 is TGTGCCAGCAGCCTTCGGCCCCTCTACGAGCAGTACTTC. Full variable domain (outside the CDR3, taken from reference TRBV13 and TRBJ2-7): AAGVIQSPRHLIKEKRETATLKCYPIPRHDTVYWYQQGPGQDPQFLISFYEKMQSDKGSIPDRFSAQQFSDYHSELNMSSLELGDSALYFCASSLRPLYEQYFGPGTRLTVT.

The chain carries TRBV2 and TRBJ1-4, with TRBD1 matching over 7 bases. The CDR3 is 12 residues long. V dropped 7 bases and J dropped 8; count of bases not matched to a gene: 4. Germline V gene data show CDR1 as SNHLY and CDR2 as FYNNEI. CDR3: CASNQGEEKLFF. In nucleotides, the CDR3 is TGTGCCAGCAACCAGGGGGAAGAAAAACTGTTTTTT.

This clonotype has only a few counts. The chain links TRBV2 to TRBJ2-5; TRBD2 matches 7 bases. The CDR3 runs 14 residues. The ends lost 6 bases at V and 2 bases at J; junction bases unmatched: 6. Germline lookup yields CDR1 SNHLY and CDR2 FYNNEI. CDR3 nucleotides: TGTGCCAGCAGCCGGGGACTACAGCAAGAGACCCAGTACTTC. Its translation: CASSRGLQQETQYF.

V is TRBV3-1 and J is TRBJ1-4; D perhaps matches TRBD1 (5 bases). The germline V and J ends were trimmed by 2 bases and 4 bases, with 11 bases remaining between them. There are 15 residues in the CDR3. Germline loops: CDR1 LGHDT, CDR2 YNNKEL (reference sequence). The CDR3 loop is CASSQSGQGNEKLFF. The CDR3 nucleotides are TGTGCCAGCAGCCAATCGGGGCAGGGTAATGAAAAACTGTTTTTT.